This T cell receptor (beta chain) was identified during a study of CD8 T cells in Susac syndrome (dated by TCRdb to about 2019). At the level of the whole study: Among the sequenced Susac syndrome patients, about six had clinically active disease and fewer than ten were in clinical remission. Whether CD8+ T cell activation and differentiation in Susac syndrome was antigen driven was tested using repertoire sequencing. At blood withdrawal, Susac syndrome patients were therapy-naive, treated with corticosteroids (with IVIg additionally given to some), or treated with IVIg alone. CD8+ T cell repertoire clonality was compared between about a dozen healthy donors, approximately 14 Susac syndrome patients and around 15 multiple sclerosis patients. The full study reports these points: The study acknowledged that relatively few individuals were included in the TCR sequencing and HLA analysis. In the total CD8+ and CD8+ TEMRA repertoires, about 16 and five Susac-specific public clones, respectively, were identified. CD8+ repertoires in Susac syndrome showed clonal expansion, which was highest in CD8+ TEMRA cells and was greater in clinically active patients than in remitting patients.

The CDR3 has 15 amino acids, counting the end cysteine and phenylalanine. This entry keeps only the CDR3 DNA: 45 bases, framed from base 1. CDR1 and CDR2 are drawn from the germline V gene: SGHDT, YYEEEE. A distance of 14 bases separates the germline ends of V and J, which lose 0 bases and 7 bases respectively. RNA was extracted using the RNeasy kit, and 0.5 to 1 microgram was reverse transcribed with random hexamers. The immunoSEQ multiplex PCR assay, covering 54 Vbeta and 13 Jbeta segments, was used to amplify TCR beta CDR3 regions. PCR amplification bias was corrected using a synthetic template baseline for primer optimization and computational correction. The original pipeline was this. Only productive sequences were kept, with reads annotated to V, D and J genes according to IMGT and analyzed in immunoSEQ Analyzer. To calculate clonality, Shannon entropy was normalized by log2 of the number of productive unique sequences and then subtracted from one. For each patient and control, public and private clones were evaluated within the 100 most prevalent clones. Clones were defined as Susac-specific when absent from the healthy and MS cohorts, from roughly 1,100 published viral clones and from other ImmuneACCESS disease sequences. TCRdb trimmed public reads at Q25 via fastp, called clones via MiXCR and kept in-frame beta chains. Rows merge per CDR3 protein into single entries with the most common DNA and genes. Here the V and J calls rest on TCRdb's processing, not on the authors' analysis. This sample has some 140,000 distinct CDR3 sequences in its table, and roughly 94% of those were observed once. The top ten hold approximately 0.18% of the sample.

Peripheral blood CD8+ and CD4+ T cells from healthy donors, Susac syndrome patients and multiple sclerosis patients were profiled using high-throughput TCR beta sequencing. The Susac syndrome patients fulfilled recently defined diagnostic criteria for either definite or probable disease. Bulk CD8+ and CD4+ T cells were purified magnetically by negative isolation, whereas CD8+ TEMRA cells were enriched by FACS. Blood was drawn into EDTA tubes, processed within 24 hours, and PBMCs were isolated by density gradient centrifugation. PBMCs intended for TCR sequencing were cryopreserved in liquid nitrogen and were subsequently thawed in a 37 degrees C water bath. The sorted or isolated CD4+, CD8+ and CD8+ TEMRA cells reached a purity of at least 90%. About this clonotype: This clone's antigen is unknown. No base quality values were provided; no much bigger clone lies one nucleotide off.

The rearranged chain carries TRBV5-6 and TRBJ1-5; the best D guess is TRBD1, with 6 bases matching. Specimen: CD8+ T cells from PBMCs. The source is a human donor with Susac syndrome. The DNA is TGTGCCAGCAGCTTGGCGACAGGACCAGGGCAGCCCCAGCATTTT. This encodes CASSLATGPGQPQHF.